The 21 T cell receptor beta chains in this list originate from one sample, sequenced in a study of cytomegalovirus exposure and HLA in healthy donors (dated by TCRdb to about 2017). The method was the immunoSEQ multiplex PCR assay. A mixture of 60 forward primers for TCR Vbeta segments and 13 reverse primers for TCR Jbeta segments was used in the multiplex PCR. TCRdb took over this immuneACCESS table, retaining in-frame rearrangements with V and J assigned. Such tables are incomplete; in checked studies, under half of the missing clones stem from an unresolved V gene, and the remainder is unexplained. In all, the sample holds 230,000 or so clones, and about nine tenths of those were seen once. The top ten clones comprise less than 2% of the sample. The sequenced sample consisted of PBMCs. These receptors originate from a girl aged 2 to 10 in good health and CMV-seronegative.

The chain combines TRBV7-9 with TRBJ2-1; maybe TRBD1 (6 bases). V dropped 3 bases and J dropped 13 bases, with 10 bases sitting between them. CDR3 length: 11 amino acids. Per germline, CDR1 SEHNR and CDR2 FQNEAQ (reference sequence). The CDR3: CASSFQTGQFF. CDR3 DNA: TGTGCCAGCAGCTTTCAGACAGGACAGTTCTTC.

In nucleotides, the CDR3 is TGTGCCAGCAGTGTACAGACAGCGGGGGTTGAAGCTTTCTTT. This translates into CASSVQTAGVEAFF. The gene calls are TRBV2 and TRBJ1-1, with D possibly TRBD1 on 5 matching bases. Germline loops: CDR1 SNHLY, CDR2 FYNNEI. This CDR3 has 14 amino acids. V was shortened by 4 bases and J by 7 bases, with 16 bases between the two germline ends.

The V call is TRBV19, the J call TRBJ1-2; D call uncertain. The CDR3 extends over 14 amino acids. The germline gives CDR1 LNHDA, CDR2 SQIVND (reference sequence). The V end lost 2 bases, the J end lost 4 bases, and 11 bases lay between the germline ends. The CDR3 DNA reads TGTGCCAGTAGTATAAGCCATAGTGGCTATGGCTACACCTTC. The encoded protein is CASSISHSGYGYTF.

The genes are TRBV6-1 and TRBJ2-7; D is perhaps TRBD1 (6 bases). The CDR3 loop spans 14 amino acids. The germline CDR1 and CDR2 sequences are MNHNS and SASEGT. Trimming cost V 3 bases and J 2 bases, with 11 bases left between them. This chain's CDR3 is CASSEYRETYEQYF. As DNA, the CDR3 is TGTGCCAGCAGTGAGTACAGGGAGACCTACGAGCAGTACTTC.

The chain couples TRBV7-2 to TRBJ2-5; unclear D gene. The ends were cut back, 2 bases at V and 1 base at J, with 8 bases in the middle. CDR1 is SGHTA, CDR2 FQGNSA, per germline. The CDR3 runs to 14 residues. In DNA form, the CDR3 reads TGTGCCAGCAGCTTACAGAGGATCCAAGAGACCCAGTACTTC. The encoded protein is CASSLQRIQETQYF.

The chain employs TRBV15 and TRBJ2-1; 10 bases map to TRBD2. CDR1 is LNHNV, CDR2 YYDKDF, per germline (reference sequence). This CDR3 is built from 16 residues. After removal of 0 bases from V and 9 bases from J, the junction contained 8 bases not matched to a gene. CDR3: CATSRDGSSGSLEQFF. The CDR3 DNA sequence: TGTGCCACCAGCAGAGACGGTTCTAGCGGGAGCCTTGAGCAGTTCTTC.

The CDR3 DNA reads as TGTGCCAGTAGTATGGGGGCAATAACAGGGAATCAGCCCCAGCATTTT. Translating it yields CASSMGAITGNQPQHF. The chain uses TRBV19 and TRBJ1-5; possibly TRBD1 for D (6 bases). The CDR3 covers 16 residues. With 3 bases removed from V and 4 bases from J, the gap between germline ends came to 16 bases. Looked up from germline, CDR1 is LNHDA and CDR2 is SQIVND (reference sequence).

The J gene is TRBJ2-3, the V gene TRBV11-3; D is unresolved. Germline CDR1 and CDR2: SGHNT and YENEEA. The CDR3 loop spans 13 amino acids. V dropped 1 base and J dropped 4 bases, with 6 bases sitting between them. The CDR3 sequence: CASSLVLADTQYF. CDR3 in DNA: TGTGCCAGCAGCTTAGTTCTTGCAGATACGCAGTATTTT.

The J gene is TRBJ2-3, the V gene TRBV19; 11 nucleotides agree with TRBD2. Germline V gene data show CDR1 as LNHDA and CDR2 as SQIVND (reference sequence). The V segment lost 5 bases and the J segment 5 bases; nucleotides outside the gene matches: 12. The CDR3 spans 17 residues. The CDR3 loop reads CASSPLAGGLRGDTQYF. As DNA, the CDR3 is TGTGCCAGTAGTCCATTAGCGGGAGGGCTTCGAGGAGATACGCAGTATTTT.

This chain uses TRBV6-5 with TRBJ1-5, with TRBD1 as a possible D gene (6 bases). The CDR3 length is 15 residues. The V and J ends lost 5 bases and 2 bases respectively, with 13 bases between them. Germline values: CDR1 MNHEY, CDR2 SVGAGI. This chain's CDR3 is CASSPLRGGNQPQHF. The DNA for the CDR3 is TGTGCCAGCAGTCCACTCAGGGGTGGCAATCAGCCCCAGCATTTT.

The rearrangement links TRBV5-6 to TRBJ2-1, with D possibly TRBD2 on 6 matching bases. This CDR3 has 13 residues. Germline values: CDR1 SGHDT, CDR2 YYEEEE. The V end was cut by 4 bases, the J end by 4 bases, with 9 bases between. CDR3 sequence (DNA): TGTGCCAGCAGCACTGGGACTTACAATGAGCAGTTCTTC. This encodes CASSTGTYNEQFF.

The J gene is TRBJ2-3, the V gene TRBV19; TRBD2 agrees at 14 bases. The CDR3 loop spans 15 amino acids. Per the germline V gene, CDR1 is LNHDA and CDR2 is SQIVND (reference sequence). V was clipped by 6 bases and J by 6 bases; unmatched bases: 5. Here the CDR3 reads CASSPTSGGVDTQYF. The CDR3 nucleotides are TGTGCCAGTAGCCCGACTAGCGGGGGGGTGGATACGCAGTATTTT.

This chain uses TRBV29-1 with TRBJ1-4, with D possibly being TRBD1 (5 bases). The CDR3 has 14 amino acids. The germline gives CDR1 SQVTM, CDR2 ANQGSEA. Trimming shortened V by 5 bases and J by 8 bases, and 18 bases separated the two germline ends. The CDR3 region is CSVFLSGEGEKLFF. CDR3 in DNA: TGCAGCGTTTTCCTGTCGGGGGAGGGGGAAAAACTGTTTTTT.

This clone was recorded once. V and J are TRBV10-1 and TRBJ1-4; 7 positions match TRBD1. V lost 4 bases and J lost 8; bases outside the gene matches: 10. Germline values: CDR1 WNHNN, CDR2 SYGVQD (reference sequence). The CDR3 runs 15 residues. The CDR3, as DNA: TGCGCCAGCAGTGCCCGAGGGGGCTCGGGGGAAAAACTGTTTTTT. It codes for CASSARGGSGEKLFF.

This rearrangement joins TRBV14 to TRBJ2-7; no definite D call. Trimming stripped 1 base from V and 5 bases from J, with 27 bases between. Germline CDR1 reads SGHDN; CDR2 reads FVKESK. This CDR3 contains 19 residues. In DNA form, the CDR3 reads TGTGCCAGCAGCCAAGGCGGTCATTCCCCCAGCGCAGATAACCACGAGCAGTACTTC. Its protein is CASSQGGHSPSADNHEQYF.

As for this clone: The same CDR3 is also encoded by other DNA sequences in this sample. V is TRBV7-9 and J is TRBJ1-1, with 8 bases matching TRBD1. The CDR3 is 13 residues long. The J segment lost 3 bases and the V segment lost 3 bases, leaving 0 bases of the junction unmatched. CDR1 is SEHNR and CDR2 is FQNEAQ in the germline V gene (reference sequence). The CDR3 sequence is CASSLTGDTEAFF. In DNA, the CDR3 is TGTGCCAGCAGCTTGACAGGGGACACTGAAGCTTTCTTT.

The V and J genes are TRBV6-1 and TRBJ1-5, with D unclear. The CDR3 loop spans 16 amino acids. The germline gives CDR1 MNHNS, CDR2 SASEGT. Trimming cost V 2 bases and J 3 bases, with 14 bases left between them. The CDR3 DNA is TGTGCCAGCAGTGAACTGGCAGGCTTTAACAATCAGCCCCAGCATTTT. Translating it yields CASSELAGFNNQPQHF.

The sample holds one count of this clone. The chain recombines TRBV7-2 with TRBJ2-7; no reliable D call. In germline, CDR1 is SGHTA, CDR2 FQGNSA. The CDR3 sequence is 13 residues long. Trimming shortened V by 3 bases and J by 1 base, and 7 bases separated the two germline ends. For the CDR3, the DNA is TGTGCCAGCAGCTTTGACATTTCCTACGAGCAGTACTTC. Its translation: CASSFDISYEQYF. Together with reference TRBV7-2 and TRBJ2-7, the CDR3 gives the full variable domain: GAGVSQSPSNKVTEKGKDVELRCDPISGHTALYWYRQSLGQGLEFLIYFQGNSAPDKSGLPSDRFSAERTGGSVSTLTIQRTQQEDSAVYLCASSFDISYEQYFGPGTRLTVT.

To note about this clone: Other DNA sequences in this sample translate to the same CDR3. The chain has TRBV6-1 and TRBJ1-1; 7 bases match TRBD1. The length of the CDR3 is 15 residues. Germline values: CDR1 MNHNS, CDR2 SASEGT. The ends lost 7 bases at V and 4 bases at J; junction bases unmatched: 12. The CDR3 sequence: CASNNRGQVGTEAFF. Here the CDR3 DNA reads TGTGCCAGCAACAACAGAGGACAGGTGGGCACTGAAGCTTTCTTT.

The rearrangement joins TRBV29-1 to TRBJ1-4, with 7 nucleotides matching TRBD1. Looked up from germline, CDR1 is SQVTM and CDR2 is ANQGSEA. Trimming took 7 bases from V and 0 from J; bases not matched to a gene: 5. The CDR3 is 14 residues long. The CDR3 DNA sequence: TGCAGCGCCACAGGGACAGCAACTAATGAAAAACTGTTTTTT. Translated: CSATGTATNEKLFF.

This rearrangement joins TRBV5-4 to TRBJ2-3, with D uncertain. Germline-derived CDR1 and CDR2 are SGHNT and YYREEE (reference sequence). V was trimmed by 4 bases and J by 6 bases, leaving 12 bases between them. The CDR3 runs to 13 residues. The CDR3, as DNA: TGTGCCAGCAGCGGCTCGCCCGCCGATACGCAGTATTTT. It translates to CASSGSPADTQYF.